This TCR beta chain was recovered during a study of blood T cell repertoires in COVID-19. Study information: PBMCs, B-cell-depleted T cells, or T cells were the source of the cDNA or gDNA that made up the material.

TCRdb's table, derived via immunoSEQ multiplex PCR, lists solely in-frame clones and lacks some. Among 200,000 to 250,000 clones listed, around 86% were seen once. This clone was counted between two and nine times. The CDR3 has 14 amino acids. Per germline, CDR1 WNHNN and CDR2 SYGVQD (reference sequence). The ends were cut back, 2 bases at V and 3 bases at J, with 10 bases in the middle. The sequence derives from a man aged 25 to 40 who had recovered from COVID-19. Input material: peripheral blood. The chain links TRBV10-1 to TRBJ1-1; D unclear. The CDR3: CASSERRGYTEAFF. The CDR3 DNA is TGCGCCAGCAGTGAGAGGAGAGGTTACACTGAAGCTTTCTTT.